Presented here are 18 T cell receptor beta chains from one specimen sequenced in a study of shared T cell receptors in the human thymus. Data came from immunoSEQ multiplex PCR; TCRdb stores just in-frame clones and leaves some out. This sample has hundreds of thousands of clones, with about 89% found just once. These data also formed part of another study, on human thymus T cells.

Sequencing was performed on thymocytes. All receptors derive from a boy younger than two with a congenital heart defect.

V and J are TRBV4-2 and TRBJ2-5; D unclear. V lost 1 base and J 2 bases, leaving 8 bases between the germline ends. This CDR3 region has 14 residues. Germline V lookup: CDR1 LGHNA, CDR2 YNFKEQ. CDR3 DNA: TGTGCCAGCAGCCAAGTTCACTATCAAGAGACCCAGTACTTC. Its protein product is CASSQVHYQETQYF.

The chain is built from TRBV5-4 and TRBJ2-1, with 8 bases fitting TRBD2. Germline V CDR1 and CDR2: SGHNT, YYREEE (reference sequence). Unmatched junction bases numbered 14, after V lost 0 bases and J lost 6 bases. The CDR3 sequence is 18 residues long. The CDR3 bases are TGTGCCAGCAGCTTGGGGGGGCTAGCGGGTGTGAACACCAATGAGCAGTTCTTC. It encodes CASSLGGLAGVNTNEQFF.

The chain links TRBV14 to TRBJ2-1, with D perhaps TRBD2 (6 bases). V shed 0 bases and J shed 3 bases, with 12 bases lying between them. CDR1 is SGHDN, CDR2 FVKESK, per germline. This CDR3 is built from 16 residues. The CDR3 DNA reads TGTGCCAGCAGCCAAGATAAGAGCGGGTTCTACAATGAGCAGTTCTTC. Translated, it gives CASSQDKSGFYNEQFF.

The rearrangement joins TRBV27 to TRBJ2-7, with 10 bases lining up with TRBD2. CDR3 length: 16 residues. CDR1 MNHEY and CDR2 SMNVEV come from the germline V gene (reference sequence). Trimming at V came to 10 bases and at J to 4 bases, leaving 16 bases not matched to a gene. This CDR3 is CATHSYTSGDGYEQYF. CDR3 nucleotides: TGTGCCACCCATTCTTATACTAGCGGGGATGGGTACGAGCAGTACTTC.

This chain uses TRBV7-2 with TRBJ2-2; D might be TRBD2 (5 bases). Germline values: CDR1 SGHTA, CDR2 FQGNSA. CDR3 length equals 17 residues. V was clipped by 6 bases and J by 0 bases, with 17 bases between them. The CDR3 is CASSLQIGDSNTGELFF. CDR3 bases: TGTGCCAGCAGTTTACAGATCGGGGATTCGAACACCGGGGAGCTGTTTTTT. The complete variable domain, with remaining parts taken from reference TRBV7-2 and TRBJ2-2, reads GAGVSQSPSNKVTEKGKDVELRCDPISGHTALYWYRQSLGQGLEFLIYFQGNSAPDKSGLPSDRFSAERTGGSVSTLTIQRTQQEDSAVYLCASSLQIGDSNTGELFFGEGSRLTVL.

The rearrangement joins TRBV12-5 to TRBJ2-7, with 12 bases lining up with TRBD2. CDR3 length: 18 amino acids. Germline CDR1 reads LGHNT; CDR2 reads FRNRAP. The trim removed 6 bases at V and 4 bases at J, leaving 16 bases unmatched. CDR3 residues: CASGRPGLAGPSTYEQYF. For the CDR3, the DNA is TGTGCTAGTGGCCGTCCGGGACTAGCGGGCCCGTCAACTTACGAGCAGTACTTC.

The chain combines TRBV4-2 with TRBJ1-2, with TRBD1 matching 7 bases. J lost 0 bases, V lost 7 bases, and 8 bases had no gene match. The germline gives CDR1 LGHNA, CDR2 YNFKEQ. The CDR3 is 15 residues long. The CDR3 loop is CASTNRGSSNYGYTF. The CDR3 DNA sequence: TGTGCCAGCACGAACAGGGGAAGCTCTAACTATGGCTACACCTTC.

This clone is a singleton in its sample. The genes are TRBV27 and TRBJ2-7, with a possible D match to TRBD2 (6 bases). CDR1 and CDR2 (germline): MNHEY, SMNVEV (reference sequence). The CDR3 extends over 16 amino acids. V lost 6 bases to trimming and J lost 0 bases, with 18 bases between them. The CDR3, as DNA: TGTGCCAGCAGCCCTAATATCCGGGAGAGCTCCTACGAGCAGTACTTC. Amino acids: CASSPNIRESSYEQYF.

The gene calls are TRBV19 and TRBJ2-1; 11 bases are a match to TRBD2. V was pared by 4 bases and J by 3 bases, with 8 bases of the junction left unmatched. This CDR3 has 17 amino acids. CDR1 is LNHDA, CDR2 SQIVND, per germline (reference sequence). This chain's CDR3 is CASSTKTSGDYYNEQFF. The DNA of the CDR3 is TGTGCCAGTAGTACTAAGACTAGCGGGGATTACTACAATGAGCAGTTCTTC.

This clone was observed a handful of times. The chain employs TRBV19 and TRBJ2-7; TRBD1 might be the D (5 bases). The CDR3 totals 13 residues. CDR1 is LNHDA, CDR2 SQIVND, per germline (reference sequence). V was shortened by 1 base and J by 4 bases, with 8 bases between the two germline ends. CDR3 bases: TGTGCCAGTAGTATAGTGTCAGGGTACGAGCAGTACTTC. It translates to CASSIVSGYEQYF. Filled out from reference TRBV19 and TRBJ2-7, the complete variable domain reads DGGITQSPKYLFRKEGQNVTLSCEQNLNHDAMYWYRQDPGQGLRLIYYSQIVNDFQKGDIAEGYSVSREKKESFPLTVTSAQKNPTAFYLCASSIVSGYEQYFGPGTRLTVT.

CDR3 coding DNA: TGTGCCAGCACCAGGACTAGCGGGGCGGAGACCCAGTACTTC. Encoded protein: CASTRTSGAETQYF. The rearrangement uses TRBV25-1 and TRBJ2-5, with 12 bases matching TRBD2. Germline-derived CDR1 and CDR2 are MGHDK and SYGVNS. The CDR3 has 14 residues. The V and J ends lost 7 bases and 5 bases, in that order; junction bases with no gene match: 5.

This chain uses TRBV5-1 with TRBJ1-4; TRBD1 agrees at 11 bases. The CDR3 has 16 residues. Trimming took 1 base from V and 5 from J; bases not matched to a gene: 4. Germline V gives CDR1 SGHRS, CDR2 YFSETQ. The CDR3 sequence: CASSLRTGGGNEKLFF. CDR3 coding DNA: TGCGCCAGCAGCTTGCGGACAGGGGGCGGAAATGAAAAACTGTTTTTT. The variable domain in full, with the rest retrieved from reference TRBV5-1 and TRBJ1-4, is KAGVTQTPRYLIKTRGQQVTLSCSPISGHRSVSWYQQTPGQGLQFLFEYFSETQRNKGNFPGRFSGRQFSNSRSEMNVSTLELGDSALYLCASSLRTGGGNEKLFFGSGTQLSVL.

In this sample, this clone turned up once. The gene calls are TRBV28 and TRBJ2-7; weak D call: TRBD1 (7 bases). CDR1 and CDR2 (germline): MDHEN, SYDVKM. The CDR3 is 22 amino acids. V dropped 3 bases and J dropped 7 bases, with 40 bases sitting between them. The CDR3 nucleotides read TGTGCCAGCAGTTTGCCAGGGGGGACACGGGCGCTAAGTTTGGTTTCAACCGATGAGCAGTACTTC. Protein sequence: CASSLPGGTRALSLVSTDEQYF.

The rearrangement uses TRBV5-6 and TRBJ2-2; perhaps TRBD1 as D (6 bases). There are 17 residues in the CDR3. The germline gives CDR1 SGHDT, CDR2 YYEEEE. Trimming stripped 2 bases from V and 7 bases from J, with 21 bases between. The CDR3 DNA follows: TGTGCCAGCAGCTTCGCCGGACAGACTGACTCCCGCGGGGAGCTGTTTTTT. This sequence encodes CASSFAGQTDSRGELFF.

CDR3 residues: CAWRPALRENTEAFF. CDR3 coding DNA: TGTGCCTGGAGGCCGGCCTTGAGGGAAAACACTGAAGCTTTCTTT. The chain links TRBV30 to TRBJ1-1, with D unresolved. CDR3 size: 15 residues. Trimming removed 3 bases at V and 2 bases at J, with 16 bases between. Germline lookup yields CDR1 GTSNPN and CDR2 SVGIG (reference sequence).

This chain connects TRBV30 to TRBJ1-6; the D is unclear. V dropped 3 bases and J dropped 11 bases, with 14 bases sitting between them. The CDR3 contains 13 residues. Germline CDR1 GTSNPN, CDR2 SVGIG (reference sequence). The CDR3 bases are TGTGCCTGGAGCGAATCGCCGGGGACACCCCTCCACTTT. Protein product: CAWSESPGTPLHF.

This chain connects TRBV14 to TRBJ2-4; 7 bases agree with TRBD2. This CDR3 is built from 14 residues. J was trimmed by 1 base and V by 3 bases; bases with no gene match: 0. CDR1 SGHDN and CDR2 FVKESK come from the germline V gene. CDR3 nucleotides: TGTGCCAGCAGCCAGGGGGGGGCCAAAAACATTCAGTACTTC. Residues: CASSQGGAKNIQYF.

The chain has TRBV5-6 and TRBJ2-1; D might be TRBD2 (6 bases). The CDR3 runs to 16 residues. Trimming shortened V by 4 bases and J by 4 bases, and 18 bases separated the two germline ends. The germline V gene has CDR1 SGHDT and CDR2 YYEEEE. The DNA of the CDR3 is TGTGCCAGCAGCCCCCCGTGGAGGGATTCTTACAATGAGCAGTTCTTC. Residues: CASSPPWRDSYNEQFF.